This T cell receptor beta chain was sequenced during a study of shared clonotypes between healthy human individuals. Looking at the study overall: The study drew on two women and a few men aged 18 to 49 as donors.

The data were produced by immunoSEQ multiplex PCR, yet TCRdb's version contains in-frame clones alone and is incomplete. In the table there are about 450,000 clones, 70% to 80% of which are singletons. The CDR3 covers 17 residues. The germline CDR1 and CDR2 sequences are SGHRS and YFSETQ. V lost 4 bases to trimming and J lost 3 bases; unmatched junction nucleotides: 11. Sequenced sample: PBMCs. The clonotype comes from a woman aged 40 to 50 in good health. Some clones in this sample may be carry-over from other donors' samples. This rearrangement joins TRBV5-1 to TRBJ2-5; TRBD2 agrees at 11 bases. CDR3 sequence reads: CASSQDLAGGAEETQYF. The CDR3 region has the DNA TGCGCCAGCAGCCAGGACCTAGCGGGAGGCGCAGAAGAGACCCAGTACTTC.